These 3 T cell receptor beta chains came from one sample sequenced in a study of T cell repertoires in aging, cancer and after chemotherapy. Amplification of TCR beta used genomic DNA extracted from peripheral blood. Rearranged V-D-J TRB sequences were amplified with a mixed TRB-A/B primer pool. TCRdb re-derived calls from the multiplex PCR reads in MiXCR, one entry per CDR3 protein. The table includes approximately 2,000 distinct CDR3 sequences, roughly a third detected once. The specimen was blood. These receptors were collected from a human donor with a solid tumor.

In this sample, this clonotype is large. This chain uses TRBV29-1 with TRBJ2-7; D gene uncertain. Germline V lookup: CDR1 SQVTM, CDR2 ANQGSEA. The CDR3 consists of 13 residues. V was cut by 6 bases and J by 6 bases, with 18 bases left in between. The CDR3 sequence is CSVYRTESPEQYF. The CDR3 DNA reads as TGCAGCGTCTATCGAACGGAAAGTCCCGAGCAGTACTTC.

This chain connects TRBV5-1 to TRBJ1-1; TRBD1 agrees at 7 bases. Per germline, CDR1 SGHRS and CDR2 YFSETQ. The junction had 3 bases not matched to a gene; V was cut back by 3 bases and J by 1 base. The CDR3 spans 14 residues. CDR3 in amino acids: CASSSGQPNTEAFF. CDR3 bases: TGCGCCAGCAGCTCGGGACAGCCGAACACTGAAGCTTTCTTT.

V usage is TRBV5-5 and J usage is TRBJ2-3; 7 bases are a match to TRBD2. The V gene end was trimmed by 5 bases and the J gene end by 0 bases; junction bases not matched to a gene: 3. Germline V CDR1 and CDR2: SGHKS, YYEKEE (reference sequence). The CDR3 contains 14 residues. Here the CDR3 reads CASSTGGSTDTQYF. In DNA form, the CDR3 reads TGTGCCAGCAGTACGGGGGGTAGCACAGATACGCAGTATTTT.